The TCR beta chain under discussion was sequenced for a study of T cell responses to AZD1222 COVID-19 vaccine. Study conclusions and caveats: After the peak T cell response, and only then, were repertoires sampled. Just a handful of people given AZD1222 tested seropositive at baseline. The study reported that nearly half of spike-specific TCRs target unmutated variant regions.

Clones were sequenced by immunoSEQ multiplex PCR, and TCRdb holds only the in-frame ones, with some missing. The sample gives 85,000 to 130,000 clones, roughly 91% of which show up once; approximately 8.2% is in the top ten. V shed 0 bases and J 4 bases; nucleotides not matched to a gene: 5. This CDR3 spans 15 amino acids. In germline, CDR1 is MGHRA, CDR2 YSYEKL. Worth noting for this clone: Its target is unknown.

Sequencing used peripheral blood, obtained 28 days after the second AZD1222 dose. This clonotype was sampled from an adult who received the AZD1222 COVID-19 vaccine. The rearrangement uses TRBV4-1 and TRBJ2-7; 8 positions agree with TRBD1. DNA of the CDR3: TGCGCCAGCAGCCAAGAAGCAGGGGGCGTTTACGAGCAGTACTTC. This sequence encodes CASSQEAGGVYEQYF.